The rows below give T cell receptor beta chains drawn from one sample of a study of T cells in localized non-small cell lung cancer. The data were produced by immunoSEQ multiplex PCR, yet TCRdb's version contains in-frame clones alone and is incomplete. The sample shows around 91,000 clones, approximately 88% of them seen only once. This specimen was peripheral blood, taken before any cancer treatment. Receptor source: a man aged 35 to 69 with stage I squamous cell lung carcinoma. Both conserved end residues are part of each CDR3. D genes are given only for firm matches. Part of the rows lack a size; the others show once, few, many or a class for expanded clones.

>TRBJ2-5|TRBV19|.|.
TGTGCCAGTAGTACACAGGCACAAGAGACCCAGTACTTC
CASSTQAQETQYF
>TRBJ2-5|TRBV5-1|.|.
TGCGCCAGCAGCTTGGGAGGGAGACCAGAAGAGACCCAGTACTTC
CASSLGGRPEETQYF
>TRBJ1-1|TRBV6-6|TRBD1|.
TGTGCCAGCAGTTACAAGGGGGCCCTGAACACTGAAGCTTTCTTT
CASSYKGALNTEAFF
>TRBJ2-1|TRBV7-3|TRBD2|.
TGTGCCAGCAGCCCTGGACTAGCGGGGAGCTCCTACAATGAGCAGTTCTTC
CASSPGLAGSSYNEQFF
>TRBJ2-7|TRBV18|.|few
TGTGCCAGCTCATCGCCCCCTCACTACGAGCAGTACTTC
CASSSPPHYEQYF
>TRBJ1-1|TRBV7-9|.|.
TGTGCCAGCAGCTTAAATGCAAACACTGAAGCTTTCTTT
CASSLNANTEAFF
>TRBJ1-1|TRBV14|.|few
TGTGCCAGCAGCCAACCCGGTCGAAACACTGAAGCTTTCTTT
CASSQPGRNTEAFF
>TRBJ2-5|TRBV9|TRBD1|.
TGTGCCAGCAGCCCAGGGGACAGGGGCCAAGAGACCCAGTACTTC
CASSPGDRGQETQYF
>TRBJ2-3|TRBV7-3|.|.
TGTGCCAGCAGCTTAACGGATAAGGAGCTGCAGTATTTT
CASSLTDKELQYF
>TRBJ1-3|TRBV6-1|.|.
TGTGCCAGCAGTGTTTCCTTCGGAAACACCATATATTTT
CASSVSFGNTIYF
>TRBJ2-2|TRBV5-1|.|.
TGCGCCAGCAGCGAGTCAACAGGGAACACCGGGGAGCTGTTTTTT
CASSESTGNTGELFF
>TRBJ1-5|TRBV12-2|.|once
TGTGCAAGTCGCTTAGTGCAGGGGGTGATGGGCCTGCGCGATCAGCCCCAGCATTTT
CASRLVQGVMGLRDQPQHF
>TRBJ2-5|TRBV6-5|.|.
TGTGCCAGCAGCCCGCGTTGGGCCTACCAAGAGACCCAGTACTTC
CASSPRWAYQETQYF
>TRBJ1-1|TRBV25-1|.|.
TGTGCCAGCAGTGAATCGGGCACAAAGAACACTGAAGCTTTCTTT
CASSESGTKNTEAFF